Listed below are T cell receptor beta chains from one sample, sequenced in a study of T cell responses to AZD1222 COVID-19 vaccine. Data came from immunoSEQ multiplex PCR; TCRdb stores just in-frame clones and leaves some out. This table has 150,000 or so clones, around nine tenths appearing once. The specimen comprised peripheral blood, sampled on day 0 of AZD1222 vaccination. These receptors were obtained from an adult in good health. Both conserved end residues are part of each CDR3. The order of the fields is J gene, D gene, V gene, clone size, CDR3 protein, CDR3 DNA. D genes are given only for firm matches. Size is omitted from some rows. Given values are once, few, many or a class for expanded clones.

TRBJ1-1 . TRBV7-9 . CASSLGVAGIDTEAFF TGTGCCAGCAGCTTAGGAGTAGCGGGGATCGACACTGAAGCTTTCTTT
TRBJ1-1 . TRBV2 once CASSELQGALNTEAFF TGTGCCAGCAGTGAATTACAGGGTGCTTTGAACACTGAAGCTTTCTTT
TRBJ1-1 . TRBV7-2 . CASSDPWPSGTEAFF TGTGCCAGCAGCGACCCGTGGCCCAGTGGCACTGAAGCTTTCTTT
TRBJ1-1 TRBD1 TRBV7-9 . CASSESRGLTEAFF TGTGCCAGCAGCGAGAGCAGGGGGCTCACTGAAGCTTTCTTT
TRBJ1-5 TRBD1 TRBV28 . CASSPTGGAGQPQHF TGTGCCAGCAGTCCCACAGGGGGCGCAGGGCAGCCCCAGCATTTT
TRBJ2-7 . TRBV28 . CASSVTEQYF TGTGCCAGCAGCGTAACAGAGCAGTACTTC
TRBJ1-6 . TRBV27 . CASSLRGALNNSPLHF TGTGCCAGCAGTTTACGGGGGGCGCTGAATAATTCACCCCTCCACTTT
TRBJ2-1 . TRBV3-1/TRBV3-2 . CASSQIGSRSYNEQFF TGTGCCAGCAGCCAGATCGGGAGTAGGTCCTACAATGAGCAGTTCTTC
TRBJ2-1 TRBD1 TRBV5-1 once CASSQGTGRDNEQFF TGCGCCAGCAGCCAGGGGACAGGAAGGGACAATGAGCAGTTCTTC
TRBJ1-2 . TRBV4-3 once CASSQAEGPAYGYTF TGCGCCAGCAGCCAAGCAGAAGGGCCAGCCTATGGCTACACCTTC
TRBJ1-1 . TRBV18 . CASSPLLQGMNTEAFF TGTGCCAGCTCCCCATTGTTACAGGGCATGAACACTGAAGCTTTCTTT
TRBJ2-2 . TRBV5-1 few CASSLAGTNTGELFF TGCGCCAGCAGCTTGGCCGGGACAAACACCGGGGAGCTGTTTTTT
TRBJ1-1 . TRBV29-1 . CSVVGGGSEAFF TGCAGCGTTGTGGGGGGTGGATCTGAAGCTTTCTTT
TRBJ2-7 TRBD2 TRBV10-3 . CATREQDEQYF TGTGCCACGCGGGAGCAGGACGAGCAGTACTTC
TRBJ2-6 . TRBV28 . CASRRAAGANVLTF TGTGCCAGCAGGAGGGCCGCTGGGGCCAACGTCCTGACTTTC
TRBJ2-5 . TRBV5-4 . CASSSRKGDGQETQYF TGTGCCAGCAGCTCCCGGAAGGGAGACGGCCAAGAGACCCAGTACTTC
TRBJ2-1 TRBD2 TRBV6-5 . CASSYLTSGGGGEQFF TGTGCCAGCAGTTACCTAACTAGCGGGGGGGGAGGTGAGCAGTTCTTC
TRBJ1-1 . TRBV6-5 . CASRRVNTEAFF TGTGCCAGCAGACGGGTGAACACTGAAGCTTTCTTT
TRBJ2-2 . TRBV7-9 . CASSPGSGELFF TGTGCCAGCAGCCCAGGGTCCGGGGAGCTGTTTTTT
TRBJ1-1 TRBD1 TRBV3-1/TRBV3-2 . CASSPDRVGINTEAFF TGTGCCAGCAGCCCCGACAGGGTCGGAATTAACACTGAAGCTTTCTTT
TRBJ1-2 TRBD1 TRBV28 . CASNTRGERSGYTF TGTGCCAGCAATACCAGGGGGGAGAGGTCTGGCTACACCTTC
TRBJ1-2 TRBD1 TRBV6-5 . CASSYSGTGNYGYTF TGTGCCAGCAGTTACTCGGGGACAGGGAACTATGGCTACACCTTC
TRBJ2-3 TRBD1 TRBV7-7 . CASSLGDSSTDTQYF TGTGCTAGCAGCTTAGGGGACAGCAGCACAGATACGCAGTATTTT
TRBJ2-3 . TRBV27 . CASSSLGTDTQYF TGTGCCAGCAGTTCCCTCGGCACAGATACGCAGTATTTT
TRBJ1-3 . TRBV19 once CASSMGPASGNTIYF TGTGCCAGTAGTATGGGACCTGCCTCTGGAAACACCATATATTTT
TRBJ1-2 . TRBV3-1/TRBV3-2 . CASSQDRAYGYTF TGTGCCAGCAGCCAAGATCGGGCCTATGGCTACACCTTC
TRBJ1-1 TRBD1 TRBV19 . CASSPRGTGNTEAFF TGTGCCAGTAGTCCGCGGGGGACAGGGAACACTGAAGCTTTCTTT
TRBJ1-2 . TRBV7-2 few CASRSEGQVYGYTF TGTGCCAGCAGATCTGAAGGACAAGTCTATGGCTACACCTTC
TRBJ2-1 TRBD2 TRBV27 . CASSLSTRGTSGRYSYNEQFF TGTGCCAGCAGTTTATCGACCCGGGGGACTAGCGGGAGGTATTCCTACAATGAGCAGTTCTTC
TRBJ2-1 TRBD2 TRBV5-1 . CASSSGLAGGNNEQFF TGCGCCAGCAGCTCTGGACTAGCGGGGGGGAACAATGAGCAGTTCTTC
TRBJ1-1 TRBD1 TRBV6-6 . CASSYGTGGESTEAFF TGTGCCAGCAGTTACGGGACAGGGGGCGAGAGCACTGAAGCTTTCTTT
TRBJ1-3 . TRBV7-6 . CASSQETRRGWRENTIYF TGTGCCAGCAGCCAAGAAACCCGCAGGGGCTGGAGGGAAAACACCATATATTTT
TRBJ1-4 . TRBV27 . CASGRQLSEKLFF TGTGCCAGCGGGAGACAGTTGAGTGAAAAACTGTTTTTT
TRBJ2-3 TRBD1 TRBV12-3/TRBV12-4 . CASRDRGPDTQYF TGTGCCAGCCGGGACAGGGGGCCGGATACGCAGTATTTT
TRBJ1-5 . TRBV3-1/TRBV3-2 . CASSQSRGEGQPQHF TGTGCCAGCAGCCAATCGAGGGGCGAAGGTCAGCCCCAGCATTTT
TRBJ2-7 . TRBV7-2 few CASSLAGGQRYEQYF TGTGCCAGCAGCTTAGCGGGCGGACAGAGATACGAGCAGTACTTC
TRBJ1-3 . TRBV7-2 . CASSSDSLGNTIYF TGTGCCAGCAGCAGCGACTCCCTCGGAAACACCATATATTTT
TRBJ2-7 TRBD1 TRBV4-2 . CASSQVGDRGTYEQYF TGTGCCAGCAGCCAAGTTGGGGACAGGGGGACCTACGAGCAGTACTTC
TRBJ1-2 . TRBV30 . CACHDRHGYTF TGTGCCTGCCACGACAGACATGGCTACACCTTC
TRBJ2-7 TRBD1 TRBV5-1 . CASSLDGTGAYEQYF TGCGCCAGCAGCTTGGACGGGACAGGGGCCTACGAGCAGTACTTC
TRBJ2-2 TRBD2 TRBV6-2/TRBV6-3 once CASSSLLAGGTGELFF TGTGCCAGCAGTTCCCTACTAGCGGGAGGCACCGGGGAGCTGTTTTTT
TRBJ1-1 . TRBV5-1 . CASSLGEMNTEAFF TGCGCCAGCAGCTTGGGGGAAATGAACACTGAAGCTTTCTTT
TRBJ2-1 . TRBV7-3 . CASSQGLNNEQFF TGTGCCAGCAGCCAGGGCCTAAACAATGAGCAGTTCTTC
TRBJ1-4 . TRBV11-1 . CASSFGTGSEKLFF TGTGCCAGCAGCTTCGGGACTGGGAGCGAAAAACTGTTTTTT
TRBJ1-1 TRBD1 TRBV7-3 . CASSLTWRSGQGTNTEAFF TGTGCCAGCAGCTTAACGTGGAGATCGGGACAGGGGACGAACACTGAAGCTTTCTTT
TRBJ1-2 TRBD1 TRBV5-8 . CASSWTGGFNPYGYTF TGTGCCAGCAGCTGGACAGGGGGTTTTAATCCCTATGGCTACACCTTC
TRBJ1-5 . TRBV5-1 . CASSLVGQPNQPQHF TGCGCCAGCAGCTTGGTAGGGCAGCCCAATCAGCCCCAGCATTTT
TRBJ2-3 . TRBV11-1 once CASSLRPPDTQYF TGTGCCAGCAGCTTACGTCCCCCAGATACGCAGTATTTT
TRBJ2-3 TRBD2 TRBV7-9 . CASSPGRTTDTQYF TGTGCCAGCAGCCCCGGGAGGACCACAGATACGCAGTATTTT